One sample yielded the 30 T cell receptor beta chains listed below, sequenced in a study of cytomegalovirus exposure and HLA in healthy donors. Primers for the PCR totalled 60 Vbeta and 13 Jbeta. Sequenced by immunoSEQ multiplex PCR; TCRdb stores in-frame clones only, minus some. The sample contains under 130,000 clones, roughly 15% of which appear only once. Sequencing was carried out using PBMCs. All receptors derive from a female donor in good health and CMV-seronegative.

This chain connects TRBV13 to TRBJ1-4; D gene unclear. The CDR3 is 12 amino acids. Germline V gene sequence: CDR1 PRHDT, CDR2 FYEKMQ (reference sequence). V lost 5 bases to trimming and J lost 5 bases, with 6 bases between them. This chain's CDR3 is CASSPKNEKLFF. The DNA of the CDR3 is TGTGCCAGCAGCCCCAAAAATGAAAAACTGTTTTTT.

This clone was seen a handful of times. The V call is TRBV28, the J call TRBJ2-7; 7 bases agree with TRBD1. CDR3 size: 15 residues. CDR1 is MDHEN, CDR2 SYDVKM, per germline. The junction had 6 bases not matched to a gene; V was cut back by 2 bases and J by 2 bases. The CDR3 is CASSLEVQGAYEQYF. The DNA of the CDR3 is TGTGCCAGCAGTTTAGAGGTTCAGGGGGCCTACGAGCAGTACTTC.

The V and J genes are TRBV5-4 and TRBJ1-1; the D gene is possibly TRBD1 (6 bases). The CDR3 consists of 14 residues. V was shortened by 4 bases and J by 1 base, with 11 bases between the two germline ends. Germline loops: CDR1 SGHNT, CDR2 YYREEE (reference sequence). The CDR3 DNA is TGTGCCAGCAGCCCCGACAGGACGAACACTGAAGCTTTCTTT. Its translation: CASSPDRTNTEAFF.

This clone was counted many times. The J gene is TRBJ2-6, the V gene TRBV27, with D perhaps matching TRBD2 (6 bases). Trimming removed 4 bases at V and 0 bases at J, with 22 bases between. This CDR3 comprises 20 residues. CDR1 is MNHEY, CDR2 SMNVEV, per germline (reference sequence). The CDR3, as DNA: TGTGCCAGCAGTTACCTGACGGGGGATACGTGGAACTCTGGGGCCAACGTCCTGACTTTC. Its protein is CASSYLTGDTWNSGANVLTF.

CDR3 DNA sequence: TGTGCCAGCTGTAATCAAGAGACCCAGTACTTC. This gives the protein CASCNQETQYF. The chain employs TRBV28 and TRBJ2-5; D not resolved. The CDR3 covers 11 residues. Trimming took off 8 bases at V and 2 bases at J, with 6 bases between the two ends. CDR1 MDHEN and CDR2 SYDVKM come from the germline V gene.

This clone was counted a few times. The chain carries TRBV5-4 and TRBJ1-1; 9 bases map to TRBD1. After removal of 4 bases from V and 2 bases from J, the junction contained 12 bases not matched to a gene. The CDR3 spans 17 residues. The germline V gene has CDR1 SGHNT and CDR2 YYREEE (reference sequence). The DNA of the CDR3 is TGTGCCAGCAGCCTCCTCTTTACAGGGGGCGTTAACACTGAAGCTTTCTTT. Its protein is CASSLLFTGGVNTEAFF.

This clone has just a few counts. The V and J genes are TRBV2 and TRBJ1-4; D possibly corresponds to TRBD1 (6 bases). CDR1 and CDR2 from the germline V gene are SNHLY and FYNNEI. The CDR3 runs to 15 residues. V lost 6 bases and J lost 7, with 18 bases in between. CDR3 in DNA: TGTGCCAGCAGCCCGACAGGCCCGAGGGGTGAAAAACTGTTTTTT. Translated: CASSPTGPRGEKLFF.

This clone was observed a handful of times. The CDR3 region is CASSLRNRADTEAFF. The CDR3 DNA is TGTGCCAGCAGCTTAAGAAACAGGGCCGACACTGAAGCTTTCTTT. The rearrangement links TRBV7-2 to TRBJ1-1; D perhaps matches TRBD1 (6 bases). Germline V gives CDR1 SGHTA, CDR2 FQGNSA. With 2 bases removed from V and 3 bases from J, the gap between germline ends came to 13 bases. This CDR3 is 15 amino acids long.

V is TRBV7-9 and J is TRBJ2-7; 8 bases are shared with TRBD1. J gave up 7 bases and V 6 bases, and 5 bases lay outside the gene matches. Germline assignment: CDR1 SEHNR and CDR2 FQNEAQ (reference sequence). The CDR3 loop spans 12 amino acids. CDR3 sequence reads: CASRPTGGEQYF. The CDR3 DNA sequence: TGTGCCAGCAGGCCTACAGGGGGGGAGCAGTACTTC.

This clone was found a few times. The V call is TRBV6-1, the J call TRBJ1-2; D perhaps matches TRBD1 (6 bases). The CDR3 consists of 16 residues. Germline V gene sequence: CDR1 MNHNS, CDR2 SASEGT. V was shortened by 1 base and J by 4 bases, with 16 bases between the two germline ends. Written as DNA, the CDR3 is TGTGCCAGCAGTGAAGTATCGACAGGAATAATCTATGGCTACACCTTC. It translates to CASSEVSTGIIYGYTF.

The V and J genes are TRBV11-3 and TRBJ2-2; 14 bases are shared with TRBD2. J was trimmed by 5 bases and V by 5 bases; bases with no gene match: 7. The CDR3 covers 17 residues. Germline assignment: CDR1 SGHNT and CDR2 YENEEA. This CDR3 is CASSPGTSGSRTGELFF. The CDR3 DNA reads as TGTGCCAGCAGCCCCGGGACTAGCGGGAGTAGGACCGGGGAGCTGTTTTTT.

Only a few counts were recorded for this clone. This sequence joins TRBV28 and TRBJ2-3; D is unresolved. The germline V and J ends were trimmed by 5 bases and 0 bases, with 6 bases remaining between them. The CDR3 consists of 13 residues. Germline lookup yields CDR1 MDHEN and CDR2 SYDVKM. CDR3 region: CASSNPSTDTQYF. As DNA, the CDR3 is TGTGCCAGCAGTAATCCTAGCACAGATACGCAGTATTTT.

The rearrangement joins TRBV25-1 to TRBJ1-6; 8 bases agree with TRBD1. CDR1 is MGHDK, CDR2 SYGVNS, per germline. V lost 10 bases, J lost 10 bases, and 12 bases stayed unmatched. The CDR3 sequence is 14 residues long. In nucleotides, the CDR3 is TGTGCCACCGCCCCCGGACAGGGACACTCACCCCTCCACTTT. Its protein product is CATAPGQGHSPLHF.

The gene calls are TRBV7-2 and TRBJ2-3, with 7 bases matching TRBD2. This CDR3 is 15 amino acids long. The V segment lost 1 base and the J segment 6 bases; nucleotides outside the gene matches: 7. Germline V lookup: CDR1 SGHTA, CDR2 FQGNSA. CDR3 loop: CASSLGTRSGDTQYF. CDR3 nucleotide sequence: TGTGCCAGCAGCTTAGGGACTAGGTCAGGGGATACGCAGTATTTT.

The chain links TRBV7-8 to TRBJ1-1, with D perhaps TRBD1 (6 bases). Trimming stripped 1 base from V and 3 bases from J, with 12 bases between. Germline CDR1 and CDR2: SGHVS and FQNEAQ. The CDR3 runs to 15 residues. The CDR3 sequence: CASSLGGRGYTEAFF. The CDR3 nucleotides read TGTGCCAGCAGCTTAGGGGGCAGGGGCTACACTGAAGCTTTCTTT. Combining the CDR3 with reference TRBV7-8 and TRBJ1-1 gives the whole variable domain GAGVSQSPRYKVAKRGQDVALRCDPISGHVSLFWYQQALGQGPEFLTYFQNEAQLDKSGLPSDRFFAERPEGSVSTLKIQRTQQEDSAVYLCASSLGGRGYTEAFFGQGTRLTVV.

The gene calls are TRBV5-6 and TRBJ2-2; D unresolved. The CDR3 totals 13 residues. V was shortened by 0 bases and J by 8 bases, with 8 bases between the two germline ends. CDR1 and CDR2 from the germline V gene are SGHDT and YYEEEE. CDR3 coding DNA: TGTGCCAGCAGCTTGGCCTTGGAGGGGGAGCTGTTTTTT. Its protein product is CASSLALEGELFF. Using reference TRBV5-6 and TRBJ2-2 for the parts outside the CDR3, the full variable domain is DAGVTQSPTHLIKTRGQQVTLRCSPKSGHDTVSWYQQALGQGPQFIFQYYEEEERQRGNFPDRFSGHQFPNYSSELNVNALLLGDSALYLCASSLALEGELFFGEGSRLTVL.

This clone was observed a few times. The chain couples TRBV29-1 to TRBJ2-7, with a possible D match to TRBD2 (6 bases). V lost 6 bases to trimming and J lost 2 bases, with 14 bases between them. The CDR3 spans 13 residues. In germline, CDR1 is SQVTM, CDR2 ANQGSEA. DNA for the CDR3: TGCAGCGTGACACGTACGGGAGCCTACGAGCAGTACTTC. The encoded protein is CSVTRTGAYEQYF.

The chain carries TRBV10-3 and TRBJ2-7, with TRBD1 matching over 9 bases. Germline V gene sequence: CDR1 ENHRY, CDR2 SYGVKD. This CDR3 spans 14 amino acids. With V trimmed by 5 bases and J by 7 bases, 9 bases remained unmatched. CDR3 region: CAISIRDRDLEQYF. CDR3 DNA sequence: TGTGCCATCAGTATCCGGGACAGGGATTTGGAGCAGTACTTC.

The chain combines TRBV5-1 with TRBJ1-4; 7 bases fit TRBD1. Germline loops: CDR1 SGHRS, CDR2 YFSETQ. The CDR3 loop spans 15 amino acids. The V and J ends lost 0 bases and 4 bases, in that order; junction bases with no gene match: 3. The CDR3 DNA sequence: TGCGCCAGCAGCTTGGGGGACAGAAATAATGAAAAACTGTTTTTT. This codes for CASSLGDRNNEKLFF.

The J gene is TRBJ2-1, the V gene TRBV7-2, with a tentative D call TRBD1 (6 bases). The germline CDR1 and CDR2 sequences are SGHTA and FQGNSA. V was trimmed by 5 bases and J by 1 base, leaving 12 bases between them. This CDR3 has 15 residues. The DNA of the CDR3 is TGTGCCAGCAGCCCGAGTACAGGGTCCTACAATGAGCAGTTCTTC. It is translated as CASSPSTGSYNEQFF.

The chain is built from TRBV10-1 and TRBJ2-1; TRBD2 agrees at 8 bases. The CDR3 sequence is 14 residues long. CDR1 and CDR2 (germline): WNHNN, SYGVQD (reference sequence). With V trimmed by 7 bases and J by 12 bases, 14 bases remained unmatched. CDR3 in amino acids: CASIPPPGGPGQFF. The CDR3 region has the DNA TGCGCCAGCATCCCGCCCCCGGGGGGGCCTGGGCAGTTCTTC.

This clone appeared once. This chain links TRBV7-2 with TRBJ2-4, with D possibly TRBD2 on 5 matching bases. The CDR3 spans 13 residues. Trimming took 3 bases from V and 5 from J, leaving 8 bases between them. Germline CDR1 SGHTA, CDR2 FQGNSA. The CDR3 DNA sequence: TGTGCCAGCAGCTTCCACGGGGAAAACATTCAGTACTTC. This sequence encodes CASSFHGENIQYF. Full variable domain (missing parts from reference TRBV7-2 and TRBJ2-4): GAGVSQSPSNKVTEKGKDVELRCDPISGHTALYWYRQSLGQGLEFLIYFQGNSAPDKSGLPSDRFSAERTGGSVSTLTIQRTQQEDSAVYLCASSFHGENIQYFGAGTRLSVL.

CDR3 sequence: CASSATGTGNYGYTF. The CDR3, as DNA: TGTGCCAGCAGCGCAACCGGGACAGGCAACTATGGCTACACCTTC. This chain connects TRBV6-5 to TRBJ1-2; TRBD1 matches 8 bases. The CDR3 runs 15 residues. V lost 6 bases and J lost 2; bases outside the gene matches: 8. Germline V CDR1 and CDR2: MNHEY, SVGAGI.

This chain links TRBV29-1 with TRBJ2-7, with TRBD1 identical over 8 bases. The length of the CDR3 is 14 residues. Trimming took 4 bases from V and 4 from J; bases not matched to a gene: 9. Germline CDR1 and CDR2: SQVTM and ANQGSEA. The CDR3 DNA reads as TGCAGCGTTGTCAGGGGGCGAGGGAGGTACGAGCAGTACTTC. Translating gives CSVVRGRGRYEQYF.

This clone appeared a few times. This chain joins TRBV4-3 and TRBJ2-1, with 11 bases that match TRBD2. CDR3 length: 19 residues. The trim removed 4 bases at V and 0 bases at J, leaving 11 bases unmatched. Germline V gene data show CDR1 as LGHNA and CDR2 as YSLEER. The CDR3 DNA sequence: TGCGCCAGCAGCCGAACGGGACTAGCGGTCCTGAGCTCCTACAATGAGCAGTTCTTC. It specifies CASSRTGLAVLSSYNEQFF.

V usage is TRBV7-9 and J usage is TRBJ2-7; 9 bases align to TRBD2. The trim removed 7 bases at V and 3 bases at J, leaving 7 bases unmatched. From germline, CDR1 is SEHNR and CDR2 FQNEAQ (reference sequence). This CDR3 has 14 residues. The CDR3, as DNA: TGTGCCAGCAAGGCGACTAGCGGATACTACGAGCAGTACTTC. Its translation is CASKATSGYYEQYF.

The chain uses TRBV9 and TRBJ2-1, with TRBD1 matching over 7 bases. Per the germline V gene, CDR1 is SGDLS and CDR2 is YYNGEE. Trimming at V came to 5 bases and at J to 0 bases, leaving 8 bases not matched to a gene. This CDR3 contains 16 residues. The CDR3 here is CASSATGFHSYNEQFF. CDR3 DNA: TGTGCCAGCAGTGCGACAGGGTTCCACTCCTACAATGAGCAGTTCTTC.

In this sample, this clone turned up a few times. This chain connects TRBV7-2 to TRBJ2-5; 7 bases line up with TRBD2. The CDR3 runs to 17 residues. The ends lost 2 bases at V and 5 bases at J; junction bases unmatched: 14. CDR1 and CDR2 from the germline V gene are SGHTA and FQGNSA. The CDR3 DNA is TGTGCCAGCAGCTTAAAGGGCCCTGGCGGGAGACTGGAGACCCAGTACTTC. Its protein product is CASSLKGPGGRLETQYF.

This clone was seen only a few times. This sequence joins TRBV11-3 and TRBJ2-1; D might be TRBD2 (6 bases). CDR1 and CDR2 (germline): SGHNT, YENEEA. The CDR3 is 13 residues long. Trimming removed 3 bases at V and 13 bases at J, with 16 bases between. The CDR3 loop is CASSLGTGTSQFF. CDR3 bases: TGTGCCAGCAGCTTGGGGACCGGGACTTCACAGTTCTTC. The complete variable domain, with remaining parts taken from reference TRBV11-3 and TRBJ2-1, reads EAGVVQSPRYKIIEKKQPVAFWCNPISGHNTLYWYLQNLGQGPELLIRYENEEAVDDSQLPKDRFSAERLKGVDSTLKIQPAELGDSAVYLCASSLGTGTSQFFGPGTRLTVL.

CDR3 DNA sequence: TGTGCCAGCAGCCAAGAGGCTAGCGGGAGTGCGTCCTACAATGAGCAGTTCTTC. It codes for CASSQEASGSASYNEQFF. The chain has TRBV4-2 and TRBJ2-1; TRBD2 agrees at 10 bases. There are 18 residues in the CDR3. The germline V gene has CDR1 LGHNA and CDR2 YNFKEQ. Trimming took 0 bases from V and 1 from J; bases not matched to a gene: 6.